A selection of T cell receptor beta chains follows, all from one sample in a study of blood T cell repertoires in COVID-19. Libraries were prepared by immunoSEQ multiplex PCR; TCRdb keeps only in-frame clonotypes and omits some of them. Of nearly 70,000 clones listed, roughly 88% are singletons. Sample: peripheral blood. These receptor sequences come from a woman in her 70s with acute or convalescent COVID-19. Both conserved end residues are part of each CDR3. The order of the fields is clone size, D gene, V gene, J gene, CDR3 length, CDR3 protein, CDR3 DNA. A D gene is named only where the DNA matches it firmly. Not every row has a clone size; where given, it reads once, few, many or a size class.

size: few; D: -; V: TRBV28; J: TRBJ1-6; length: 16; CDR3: CASSGGAGIYDSPLHF; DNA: TGTGCCAGCAGTGGAGGGGCGGGGATTTATGATTCACCCCTCCACTTT
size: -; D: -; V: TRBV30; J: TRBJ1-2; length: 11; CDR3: CAWRLLGGYTF; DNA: TGTGCCTGGAGGTTACTCGGGGGCTACACCTTC
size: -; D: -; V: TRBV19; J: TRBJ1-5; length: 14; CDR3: CATLAQADSGPQHF; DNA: TGTGCCACCCTGGCCCAGGCTGATTCAGGGCCCCAGCATTTT
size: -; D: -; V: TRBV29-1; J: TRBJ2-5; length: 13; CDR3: CSVDRGAQETQYF; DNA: TGCAGCGTTGACAGGGGAGCCCAAGAGACCCAGTACTTC
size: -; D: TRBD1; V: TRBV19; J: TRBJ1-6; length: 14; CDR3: CASRLDRANSPLHF; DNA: TGTGCCAGTAGACTGGACAGGGCTAATTCACCCCTCCACTTT
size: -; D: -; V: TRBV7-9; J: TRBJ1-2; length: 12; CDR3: CASSLRGWGYTF; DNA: TGTGCCAGCAGCTTAAGGGGTTGGGGCTACACCTTC
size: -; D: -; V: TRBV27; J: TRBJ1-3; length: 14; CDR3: CASSLQGWGNTIYF; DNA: TGTGCCAGCAGTCTCCAGGGGTGGGGAAACACCATATATTTT
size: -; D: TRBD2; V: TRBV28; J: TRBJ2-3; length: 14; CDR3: CATLGAGVADTQYF; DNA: TGTGCCACCCTCGGAGCGGGAGTGGCAGATACGCAGTATTTT
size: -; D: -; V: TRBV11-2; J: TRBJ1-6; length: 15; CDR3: CASSLNGRGNSPLHF; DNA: TGTGCCAGCAGCTTAAATGGAAGGGGAAATTCACCCCTCCACTTT
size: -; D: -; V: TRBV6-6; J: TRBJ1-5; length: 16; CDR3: CASSYLDGGPNQPQHF; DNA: TGTGCCAGCAGTTACCTCGACGGGGGGCCCAATCAGCCCCAGCATTTT
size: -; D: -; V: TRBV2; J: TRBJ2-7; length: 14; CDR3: CASSEGGGPYEQYF; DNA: TGTGCCAGCAGTGAAGGAGGGGGTCCCTACGAGCAGTACTTC
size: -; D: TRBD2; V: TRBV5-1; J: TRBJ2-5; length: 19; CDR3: CASSLELGTSGRNVETQYF; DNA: TGCGCCAGCAGCTTGGAGTTGGGGACTAGCGGGAGGAATGTAGAGACCCAGTACTTC
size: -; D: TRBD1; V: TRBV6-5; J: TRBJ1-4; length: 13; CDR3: CASSRDSNEKLFF; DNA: TGTGCCAGCAGCAGGGACAGCAATGAAAAACTGTTTTTT
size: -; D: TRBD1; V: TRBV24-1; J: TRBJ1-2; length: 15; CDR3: CATSTGQALGDGYTF; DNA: TGTGCCACCAGTACGGGACAGGCCTTAGGGGATGGCTACACCTTC
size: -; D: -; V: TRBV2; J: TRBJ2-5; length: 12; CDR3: CASSEQGGTQYF; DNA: TGTGCCAGCAGTGAGCAGGGGGGGACCCAGTACTTC
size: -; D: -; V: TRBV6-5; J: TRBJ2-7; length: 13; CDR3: CASSYDRIYEQYF; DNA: TGTGCCAGCAGTTATGACAGGATCTACGAGCAGTACTTC
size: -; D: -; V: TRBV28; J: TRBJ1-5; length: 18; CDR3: CASSLTSLRHRDNQPQHF; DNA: TGTGCCAGCAGTTTAACATCCCTACGACACAGAGACAATCAGCCCCAGCATTTT
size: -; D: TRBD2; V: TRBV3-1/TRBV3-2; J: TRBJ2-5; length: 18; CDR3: CASSPIPTLAGDKETQYF; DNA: TGTGCCAGCAGCCCCATCCCTACCCTAGCGGGGGACAAAGAGACCCAGTACTTC
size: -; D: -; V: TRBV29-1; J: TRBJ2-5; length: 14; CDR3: CSVEVVTVQETQYF; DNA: TGCAGCGTTGAAGTGGTTACAGTCCAAGAGACCCAGTACTTC
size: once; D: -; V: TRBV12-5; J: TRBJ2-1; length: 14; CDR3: CASGLQGGAGGQFF; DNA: TGTGCTAGTGGCCTTCAGGGGGGCGCGGGGGGTCAGTTCTTC
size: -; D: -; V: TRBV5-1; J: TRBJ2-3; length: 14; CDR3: CASSLNRATDTQYF; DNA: TGCGCCAGCAGCTTGAACAGGGCTACAGATACGCAGTATTTT
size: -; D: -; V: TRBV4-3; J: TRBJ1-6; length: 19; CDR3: CASSQDFQKGRAYNSPLHF; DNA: TGCGCCAGCAGCCAAGATTTCCAAAAAGGGCGGGCCTATAATTCACCCCTCCACTTT
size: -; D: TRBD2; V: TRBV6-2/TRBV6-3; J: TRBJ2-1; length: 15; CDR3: CASSWASGLYNEQFF; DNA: TGTGCCAGCAGTTGGGCTAGCGGCCTCTACAATGAGCAGTTCTTC
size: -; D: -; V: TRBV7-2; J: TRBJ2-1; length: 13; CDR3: CASSGSSYNEQFF; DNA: TGTGCCAGCAGCGGGAGCTCCTACAATGAGCAGTTCTTC
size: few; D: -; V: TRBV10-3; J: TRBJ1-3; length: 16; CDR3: CAISGGVAQPRNTIYF; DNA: TGTGCCATCAGTGGCGGGGTTGCACAACCTAGGAACACCATATATTTT
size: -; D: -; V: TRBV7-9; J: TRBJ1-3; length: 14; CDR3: CASSFGSGQNTIYF; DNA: TGTGCCAGCAGCTTCGGATCAGGGCAAAACACCATATATTTT
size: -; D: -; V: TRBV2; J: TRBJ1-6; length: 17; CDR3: CASSEWGRMTYNSPLHF; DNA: TGTGCCAGCAGTGAATGGGGCAGGATGACCTATAATTCACCCCTCCACTTT
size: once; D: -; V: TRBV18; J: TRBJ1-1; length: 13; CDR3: CASSPGGDTEAFF; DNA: TGTGCCAGCTCACCAGGGGGGGACACTGAAGCTTTCTTT
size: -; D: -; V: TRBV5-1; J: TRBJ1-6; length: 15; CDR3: CASSLRDKRDSPLHF; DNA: TGCGCCAGCAGCCTGAGGGACAAAAGGGATTCACCCCTCCACTTT
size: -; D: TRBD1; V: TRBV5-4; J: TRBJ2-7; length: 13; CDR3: CASSLWTGDEQYF; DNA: TGTGCCAGCAGCCTGTGGACAGGGGACGAGCAGTACTTC
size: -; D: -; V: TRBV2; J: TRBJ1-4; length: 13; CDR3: CASKRAEDEKLFF; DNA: TGTGCCAGCAAGAGAGCAGAGGATGAAAAACTGTTTTTT
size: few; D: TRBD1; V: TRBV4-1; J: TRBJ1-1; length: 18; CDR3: CASSHLPGGTGRGAEAFF; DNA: TGCGCCAGCAGCCACCTTCCAGGGGGCACGGGCCGGGGGGCTGAAGCTTTCTTT
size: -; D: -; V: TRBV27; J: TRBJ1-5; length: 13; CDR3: CASGLGIYQPQHF; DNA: TGTGCCAGCGGACTAGGAATTTATCAGCCCCAGCATTTT
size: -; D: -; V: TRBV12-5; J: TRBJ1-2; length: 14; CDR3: CASGLAGLGYGYTF; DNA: TGTGCTAGTGGTTTGGCGGGGTTGGGCTATGGCTACACCTTC
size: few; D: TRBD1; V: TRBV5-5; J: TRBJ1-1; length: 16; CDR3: CASSSGQGIMNTEAFF; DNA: TGTGCCAGCAGCTCGGGACAGGGGATCATGAACACTGAAGCTTTCTTT
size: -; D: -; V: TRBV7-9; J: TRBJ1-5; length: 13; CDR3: CASSRGKNQPQHF; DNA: TGTGCCAGCAGCCGGGGGAAAAATCAGCCCCAGCATTTT
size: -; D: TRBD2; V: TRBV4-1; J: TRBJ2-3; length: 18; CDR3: CASSRLAGGRGSTDTQYF; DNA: TGCGCCAGCAGCCGACTAGCGGGAGGGCGGGGGTCCACAGATACGCAGTATTTT
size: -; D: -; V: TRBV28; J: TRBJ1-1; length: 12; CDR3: CASSLTAGEAFF; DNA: TGTGCCAGCAGTTTAACGGCAGGGGAAGCTTTCTTT
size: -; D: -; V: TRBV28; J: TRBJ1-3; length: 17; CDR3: CASSSSSGLPSGNTIYF; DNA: TGTGCCAGCAGTTCCTCCTCGGGTCTACCCTCTGGAAACACCATATATTTT
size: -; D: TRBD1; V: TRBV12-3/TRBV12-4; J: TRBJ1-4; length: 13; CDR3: CASSFPGQGARIF; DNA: TGTGCCAGCAGCTTCCCGGGACAGGGGGCAAGGATTTTT
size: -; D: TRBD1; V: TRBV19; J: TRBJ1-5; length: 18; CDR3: CASSIGPGTGAKNQPQHF; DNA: TGTGCCAGTAGTATAGGCCCCGGGACAGGGGCCAAGAATCAGCCCCAGCATTTT
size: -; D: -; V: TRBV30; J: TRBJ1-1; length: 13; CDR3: CAWSVGGGAEAFF; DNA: TGTGCCTGGAGTGTTGGAGGGGGGGCTGAAGCTTTCTTT
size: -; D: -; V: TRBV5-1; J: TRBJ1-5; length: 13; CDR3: CASRVDLDQPQHF; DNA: TGCGCCAGCAGAGTCGACTTGGATCAGCCCCAGCATTTT
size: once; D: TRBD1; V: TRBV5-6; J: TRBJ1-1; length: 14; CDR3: CASSLQGGNTEAFF; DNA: TGTGCCAGCAGCTTACAGGGGGGGAACACTGAAGCTTTCTTT
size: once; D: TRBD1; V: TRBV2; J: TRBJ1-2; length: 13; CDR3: CASSEDRDYGYTF; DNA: TGTGCCAGCAGTGAGGACAGGGACTATGGCTACACCTTC
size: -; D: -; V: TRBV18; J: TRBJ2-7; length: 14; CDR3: CASSPTQDRYEQYF; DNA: TGTGCCAGCTCACCAACACAGGATAGGTACGAGCAGTACTTC
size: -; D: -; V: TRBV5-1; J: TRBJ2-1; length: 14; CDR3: CASSLTGPYNEQFF; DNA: TGCGCCAGCAGCTTGACAGGGCCCTACAATGAGCAGTTCTTC
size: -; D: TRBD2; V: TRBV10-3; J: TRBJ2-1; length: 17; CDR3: CAISGAIAGSSYNEQFF; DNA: TGTGCCATCAGTGGGGCTATAGCGGGAAGCTCCTACAATGAGCAGTTCTTC